This TCR beta chain is from a study of T cells in Graves' hyperthyroidism and ophthalmopathy. V shed 9 bases and J 7 bases; nucleotides not matched to a gene: 13. Germline CDR1 and CDR2: KGHDR and SFDVKD. CDR3 length: 14 amino acids. This clonotype was found once. The antigen is not known. A read error is possible here, since a much larger clone lies one base away. Amplification of TCR beta CDR3 regions used RNA as the template. The HTBI primer set drove a first-round RT-PCR of the TCR CDR3. TCRdb independently ran MiXCR on the multiplex PCR reads; one entry per CDR3 protein. The sample shows about 500,000 distinct CDR3 sequences, around an eighth of them seen only once. Study outcomes and limitations: Most clonotypes expanded in thyroid above 0.001 were likewise present in blood.

The receptor comes from a woman aged 18-29 years with Graves' hyperthyroidism. The sequenced material came from blood. V usage is TRBV24-1 and J usage is TRBJ2-7; 8 nucleotides match TRBD1. The CDR3 spells CATLVGTGVREQYF. CDR3 bases: TGTGCCACCTTGGTCGGGACAGGTGTGAGGGAGCAGTACTTC.